This note documents a single T cell receptor beta chain sequence. What it recognizes is unknown. Full-length variable regions came from constant-region reverse primers plus semi-nested Nested Universal Primer A PCR. TCRdb itself ran the 5' RACE reads through MiXCR, one entry per CDR3 protein. Here the sample spans 50,000 to 65,000 distinct CDR3 sequences, less than 25% being singletons. Study-wide findings and caveats: Greatest tumor Treg TCR overlap was with tumor naive CD4+ cells.

Tregs were sorted as CD4+CD25+CD127-/low cells. The ends were cut back, 4 bases at V and 8 bases at J, with 12 bases in the middle. The CDR3 is 12 residues long. Germline CDR1 reads SGHRS; CDR2 reads YFSETQ. The clonotype originates from a female donor with breast cancer. The sequenced material came from tumor-infiltrating Tregs sorted from the breast tumor. The V gene is TRBV5-1, the J gene TRBJ1-2, with D hard to call. The CDR3 nucleotides read TGCGCCAGCAGCCTGGCGAATAAGGGCTACACCTTC. Amino acid sequence: CASSLANKGYTF.